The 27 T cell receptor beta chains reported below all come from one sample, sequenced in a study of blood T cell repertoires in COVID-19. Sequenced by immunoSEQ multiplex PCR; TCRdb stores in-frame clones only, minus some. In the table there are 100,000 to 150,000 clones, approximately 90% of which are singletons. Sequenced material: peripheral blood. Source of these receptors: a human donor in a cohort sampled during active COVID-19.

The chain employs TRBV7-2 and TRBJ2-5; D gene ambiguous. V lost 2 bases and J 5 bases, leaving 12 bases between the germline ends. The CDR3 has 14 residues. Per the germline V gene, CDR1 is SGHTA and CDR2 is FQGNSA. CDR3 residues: CASSLYGSYETQYF. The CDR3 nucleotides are TGTGCCAGCAGCTTATACGGTAGCTATGAGACCCAGTACTTC.

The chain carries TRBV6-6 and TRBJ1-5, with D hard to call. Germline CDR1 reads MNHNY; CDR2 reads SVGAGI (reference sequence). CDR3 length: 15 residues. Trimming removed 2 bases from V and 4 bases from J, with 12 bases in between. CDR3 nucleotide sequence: TGTGCCAGCAGTTACAAATACCGGGAAAATCAGCCCCAGCATTTT. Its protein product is CASSYKYRENQPQHF.

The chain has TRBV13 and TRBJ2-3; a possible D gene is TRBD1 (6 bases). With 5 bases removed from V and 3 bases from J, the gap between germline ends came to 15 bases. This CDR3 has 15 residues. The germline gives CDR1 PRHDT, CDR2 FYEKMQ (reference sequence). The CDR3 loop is CASSSRGGGTDTQYF. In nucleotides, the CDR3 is TGTGCCAGCAGCAGCAGGGGTGGTGGGACAGATACGCAGTATTTT. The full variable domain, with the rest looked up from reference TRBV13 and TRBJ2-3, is AAGVIQSPRHLIKEKRETATLKCYPIPRHDTVYWYQQGPGQDPQFLISFYEKMQSDKGSIPDRFSAQQFSDYHSELNMSSLELGDSALYFCASSSRGGGTDTQYFGPGTRLTVL.

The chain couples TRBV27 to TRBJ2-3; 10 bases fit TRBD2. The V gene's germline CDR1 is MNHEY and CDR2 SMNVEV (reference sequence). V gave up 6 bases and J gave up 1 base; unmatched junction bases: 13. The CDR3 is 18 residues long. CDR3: CASSLFNLAGVGTDTQYF. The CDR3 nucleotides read TGTGCCAGCAGCCTATTCAACCTAGCGGGGGTAGGCACAGATACGCAGTATTTT.

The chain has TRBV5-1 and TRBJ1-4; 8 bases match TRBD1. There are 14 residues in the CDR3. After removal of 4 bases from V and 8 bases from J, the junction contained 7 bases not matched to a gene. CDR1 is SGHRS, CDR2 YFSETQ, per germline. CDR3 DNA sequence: TGCGCCAGCAGCCAGGGGGCTGGGCAAGAAAAACTGTTTTTT. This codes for CASSQGAGQEKLFF.

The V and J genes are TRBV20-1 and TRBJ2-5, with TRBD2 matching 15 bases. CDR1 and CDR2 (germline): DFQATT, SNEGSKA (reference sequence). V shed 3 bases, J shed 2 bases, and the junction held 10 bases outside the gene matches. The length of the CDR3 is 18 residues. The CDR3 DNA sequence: TGCAGTGCTAGTGGGACTAGCGGGAGGAATGAATTACAAGAGACCCAGTACTTC. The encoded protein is CSASGTSGRNELQETQYF.

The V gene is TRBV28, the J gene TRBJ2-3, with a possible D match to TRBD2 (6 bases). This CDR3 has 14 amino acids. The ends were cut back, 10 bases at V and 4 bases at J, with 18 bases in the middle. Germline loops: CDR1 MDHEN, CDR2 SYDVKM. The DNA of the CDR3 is TGTGCCACCGTCGGGACTCCCCCGGCAGATACGCAGTATTTT. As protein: CATVGTPPADTQYF.

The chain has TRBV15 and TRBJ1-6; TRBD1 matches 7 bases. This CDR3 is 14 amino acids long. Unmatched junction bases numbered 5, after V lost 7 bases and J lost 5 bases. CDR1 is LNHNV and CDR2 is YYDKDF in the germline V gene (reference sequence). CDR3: CATKRDRDNSPLHF. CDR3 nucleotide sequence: TGTGCCACCAAGAGGGACAGAGATAATTCACCCCTCCACTTT.

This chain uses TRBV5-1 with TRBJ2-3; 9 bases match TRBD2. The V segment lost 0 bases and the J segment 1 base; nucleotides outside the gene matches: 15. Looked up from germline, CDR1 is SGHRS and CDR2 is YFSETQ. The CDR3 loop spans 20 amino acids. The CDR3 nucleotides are TGCGCCAGCAGCTTGGCCAGTGATAGCGGGGGTCAGCGGGGCACAGATACGCAGTATTTT. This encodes CASSLASDSGGQRGTDTQYF.

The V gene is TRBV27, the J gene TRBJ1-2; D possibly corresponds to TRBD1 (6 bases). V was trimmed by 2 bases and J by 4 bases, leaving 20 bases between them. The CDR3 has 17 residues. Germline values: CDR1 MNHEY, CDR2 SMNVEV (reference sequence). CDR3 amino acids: CASSLRRTVTFSYGYTF. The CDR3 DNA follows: TGTGCCAGCAGTTTACGCCGGACAGTTACCTTTTCCTATGGCTACACCTTC.

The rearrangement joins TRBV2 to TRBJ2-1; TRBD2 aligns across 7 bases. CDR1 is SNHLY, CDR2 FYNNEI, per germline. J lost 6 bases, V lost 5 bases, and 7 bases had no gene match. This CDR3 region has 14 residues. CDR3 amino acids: CASSQRLAINEQFF. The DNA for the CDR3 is TGTGCCAGCAGTCAAAGACTAGCTATCAATGAGCAGTTCTTC.

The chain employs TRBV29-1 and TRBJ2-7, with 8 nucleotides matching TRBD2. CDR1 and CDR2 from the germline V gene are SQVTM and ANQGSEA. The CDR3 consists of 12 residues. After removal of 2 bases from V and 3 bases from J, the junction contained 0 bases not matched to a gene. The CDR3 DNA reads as TGCAGCGTTGAACTAGCGGGCTACGAGCAGTACTTC. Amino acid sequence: CSVELAGYEQYF.

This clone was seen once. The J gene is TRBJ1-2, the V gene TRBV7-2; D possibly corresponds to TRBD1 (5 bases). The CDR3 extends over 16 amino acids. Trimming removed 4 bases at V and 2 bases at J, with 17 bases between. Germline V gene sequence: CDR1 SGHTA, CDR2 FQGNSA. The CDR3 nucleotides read TGTGCCAGCAGCTACGAACCGACGACAGCAAACTATGGCTACACCTTC. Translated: CASSYEPTTANYGYTF.

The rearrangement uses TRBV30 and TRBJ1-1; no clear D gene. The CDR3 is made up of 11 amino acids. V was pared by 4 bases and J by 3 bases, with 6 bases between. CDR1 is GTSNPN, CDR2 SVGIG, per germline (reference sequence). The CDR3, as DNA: TGTGCCTGGAATGGCTACACTGAAGCTTTCTTT. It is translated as CAWNGYTEAFF.

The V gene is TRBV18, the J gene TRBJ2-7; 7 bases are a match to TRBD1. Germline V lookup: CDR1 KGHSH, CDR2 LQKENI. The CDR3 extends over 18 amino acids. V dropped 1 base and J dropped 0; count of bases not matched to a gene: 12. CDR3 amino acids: CASSPRETGTDDSYEQYF. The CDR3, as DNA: TGTGCCAGCTCACCACGGGAAACCGGGACAGATGACTCCTACGAGCAGTACTTC. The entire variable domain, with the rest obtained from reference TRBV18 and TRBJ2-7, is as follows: NAGVMQNPRHLVRRRGQEARLRCSPMKGHSHVYWYRQLPEEGLKFMVYLQKENIIDESGMPKERFSAEFPKEGPSILRIQQVVRGDSAAYFCASSPRETGTDDSYEQYFGPGTRLTVT.

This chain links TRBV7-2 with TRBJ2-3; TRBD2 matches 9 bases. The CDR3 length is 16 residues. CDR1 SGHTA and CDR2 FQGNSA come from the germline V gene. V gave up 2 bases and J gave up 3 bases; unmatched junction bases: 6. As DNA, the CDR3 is TGTGCCAGCAGCTTAAATTTAGCGGGGGCAACAGATACGCAGTATTTT. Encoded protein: CASSLNLAGATDTQYF.

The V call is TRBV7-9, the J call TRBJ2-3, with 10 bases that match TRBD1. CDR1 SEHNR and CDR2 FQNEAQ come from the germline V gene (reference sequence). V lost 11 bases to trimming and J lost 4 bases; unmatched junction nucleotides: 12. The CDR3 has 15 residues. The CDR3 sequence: CAYHHDRGLSDTQYF. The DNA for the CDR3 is TGTGCCTACCACCACGACAGGGGGCTTTCAGATACGCAGTATTTT.

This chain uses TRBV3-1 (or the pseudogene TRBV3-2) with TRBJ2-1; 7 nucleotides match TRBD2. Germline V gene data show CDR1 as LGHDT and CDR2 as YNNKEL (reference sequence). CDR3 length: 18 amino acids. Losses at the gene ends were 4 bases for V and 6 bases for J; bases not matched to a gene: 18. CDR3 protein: CASSPREAGSSRSNEQFF. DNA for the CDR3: TGTGCCAGCAGCCCCCGGGAAGCGGGGTCCTCCCGGTCCAATGAGCAGTTCTTC.

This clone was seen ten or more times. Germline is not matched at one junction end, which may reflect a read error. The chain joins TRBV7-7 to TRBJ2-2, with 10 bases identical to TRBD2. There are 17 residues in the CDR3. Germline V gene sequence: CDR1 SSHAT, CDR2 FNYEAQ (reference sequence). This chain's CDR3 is CASSLTGTSVNTGELFF. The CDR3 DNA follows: TGTGCTAGCAGCTTGACGGGGACTAGCGTGAACACCGGGGAGCTGTTTTTT. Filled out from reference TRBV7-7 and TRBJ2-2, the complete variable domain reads GAGVSQSPRYKVTKRGQDVTLRCDPISSHATLYWYQQALGQGPEFLTYFNYEAQPDKSGLPSDRFSAERPEGSISTLTIQRTEQRDSAMYRCASSLTGTSVNTGELFFGEGSRLTVL.

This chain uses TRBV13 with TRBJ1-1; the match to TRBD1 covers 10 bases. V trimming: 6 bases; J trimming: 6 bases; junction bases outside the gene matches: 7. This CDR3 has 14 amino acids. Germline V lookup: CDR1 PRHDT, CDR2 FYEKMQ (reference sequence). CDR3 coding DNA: TGTGCCAGCAGACTCGACAGGGGGCTCGCTGAAGCTTTCTTT. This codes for CASRLDRGLAEAFF.

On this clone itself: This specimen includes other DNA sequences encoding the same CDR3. CDR3 protein: CASSSQFYEQYF. Here the CDR3 DNA reads TGCGCCAGCAGCTCACAGTTCTACGAGCAGTACTTC. The V gene is TRBV10-2, the J gene TRBJ2-7; D uncertain. Trimming removed 6 bases at V and 3 bases at J, with 9 bases between. Germline-derived CDR1 and CDR2 are WSHSY and SAAADI. The CDR3 has 12 amino acids.

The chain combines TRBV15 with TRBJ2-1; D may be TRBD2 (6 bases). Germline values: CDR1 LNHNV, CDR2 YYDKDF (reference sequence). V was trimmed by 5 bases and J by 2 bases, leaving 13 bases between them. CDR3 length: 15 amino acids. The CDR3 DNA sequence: TGTGCCACCAGCCCCCGGGACTCCACCTACAATGAGCAGTTCTTC. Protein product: CATSPRDSTYNEQFF.

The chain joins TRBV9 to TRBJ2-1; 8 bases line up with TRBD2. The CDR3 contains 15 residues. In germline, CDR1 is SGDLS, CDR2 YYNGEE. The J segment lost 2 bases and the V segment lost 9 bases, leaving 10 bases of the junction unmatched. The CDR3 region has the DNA TGTGCCACCCGTGGACCGGGACTAGCCTACAATGAGCAGTTCTTC. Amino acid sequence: CATRGPGLAYNEQFF.

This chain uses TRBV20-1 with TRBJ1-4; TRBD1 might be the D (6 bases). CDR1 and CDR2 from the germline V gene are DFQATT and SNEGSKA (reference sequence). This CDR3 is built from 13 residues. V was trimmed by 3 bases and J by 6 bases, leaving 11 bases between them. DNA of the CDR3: TGCAGTGCTAGTCGCAGGGGAGATGAAAAACTGTTTTTT. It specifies CSASRRGDEKLFF.

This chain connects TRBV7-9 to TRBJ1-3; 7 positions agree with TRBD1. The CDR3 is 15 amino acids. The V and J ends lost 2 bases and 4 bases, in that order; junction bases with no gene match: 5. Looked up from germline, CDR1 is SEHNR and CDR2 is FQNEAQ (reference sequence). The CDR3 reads CASSLNRGSGNTIYF. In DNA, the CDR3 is TGTGCCAGCAGCTTAAACAGGGGAAGCGGAAACACCATATATTTT.

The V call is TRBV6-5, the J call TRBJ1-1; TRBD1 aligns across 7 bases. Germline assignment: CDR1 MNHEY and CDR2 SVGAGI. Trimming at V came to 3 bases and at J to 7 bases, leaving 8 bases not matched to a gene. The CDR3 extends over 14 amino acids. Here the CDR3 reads CASSYRQGGGEAFF. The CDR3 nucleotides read TGTGCCAGCAGTTATCGACAGGGCGGAGGTGAAGCTTTCTTT.

The CDR3 loop is CASSLYSCSVRLQETQYF. CDR3 DNA: TGTGCCAGCAGCTTATATTCTTGTAGCGTACGTCTCCAAGAGACCCAGTACTTC. V is TRBV5-7 and J is TRBJ2-5, with a possible D match to TRBD2 (5 bases). TRBV5-7 belongs to the ORF category, with a function that is uncertain. V lost 2 bases, J lost 1 base, and 21 bases lay in between. This CDR3 contains 18 residues.